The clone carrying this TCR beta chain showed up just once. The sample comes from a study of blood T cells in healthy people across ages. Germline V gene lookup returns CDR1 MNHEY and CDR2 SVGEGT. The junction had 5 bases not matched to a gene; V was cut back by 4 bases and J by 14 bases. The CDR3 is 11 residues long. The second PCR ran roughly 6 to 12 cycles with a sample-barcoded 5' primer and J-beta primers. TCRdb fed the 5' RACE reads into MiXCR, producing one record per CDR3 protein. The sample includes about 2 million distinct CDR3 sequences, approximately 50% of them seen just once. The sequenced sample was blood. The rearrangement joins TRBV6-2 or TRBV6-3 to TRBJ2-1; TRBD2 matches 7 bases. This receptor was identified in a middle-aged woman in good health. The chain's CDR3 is CASSSRGDEFF. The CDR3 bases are TGTGCCAGCAGTTCACGGGGGGATGAGTTCTTC.